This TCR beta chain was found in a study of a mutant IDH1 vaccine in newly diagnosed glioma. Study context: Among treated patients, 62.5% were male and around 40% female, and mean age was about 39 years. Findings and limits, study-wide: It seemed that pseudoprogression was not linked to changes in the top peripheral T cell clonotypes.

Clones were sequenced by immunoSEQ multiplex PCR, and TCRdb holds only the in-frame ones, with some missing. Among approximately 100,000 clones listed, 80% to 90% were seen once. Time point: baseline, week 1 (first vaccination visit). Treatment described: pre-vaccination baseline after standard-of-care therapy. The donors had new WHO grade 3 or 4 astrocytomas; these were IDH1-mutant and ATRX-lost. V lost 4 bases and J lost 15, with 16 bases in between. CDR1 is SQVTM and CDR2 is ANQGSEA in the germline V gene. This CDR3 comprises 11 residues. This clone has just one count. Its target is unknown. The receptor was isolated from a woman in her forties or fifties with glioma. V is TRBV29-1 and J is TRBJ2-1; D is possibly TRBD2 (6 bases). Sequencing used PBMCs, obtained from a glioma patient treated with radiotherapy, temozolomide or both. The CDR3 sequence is CSVVERLVRFF. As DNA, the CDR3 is TGCAGCGTTGTTGAAAGACTAGTACGGTTCTTC.